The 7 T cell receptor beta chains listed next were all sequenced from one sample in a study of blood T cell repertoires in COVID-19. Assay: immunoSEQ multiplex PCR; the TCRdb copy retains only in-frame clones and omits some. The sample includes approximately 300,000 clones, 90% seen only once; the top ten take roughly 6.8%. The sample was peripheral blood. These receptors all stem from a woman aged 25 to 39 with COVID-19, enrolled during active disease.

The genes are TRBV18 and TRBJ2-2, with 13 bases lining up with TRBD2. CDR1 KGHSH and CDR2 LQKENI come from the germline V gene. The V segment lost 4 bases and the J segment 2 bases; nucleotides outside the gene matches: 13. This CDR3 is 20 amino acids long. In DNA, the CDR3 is TGTGCCAGCTCACGCATTTTCGGGACTAGCGGGACTTTCAACACCGGGGAGCTGTTTTTT. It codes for CASSRIFGTSGTFNTGELFF.

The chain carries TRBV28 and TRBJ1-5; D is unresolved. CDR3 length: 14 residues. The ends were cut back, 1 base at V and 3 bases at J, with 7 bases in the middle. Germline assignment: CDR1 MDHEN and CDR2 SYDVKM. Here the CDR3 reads CASSLYSNNQPQHF. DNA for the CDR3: TGTGCCAGCAGTTTATATAGCAACAATCAGCCCCAGCATTTT.

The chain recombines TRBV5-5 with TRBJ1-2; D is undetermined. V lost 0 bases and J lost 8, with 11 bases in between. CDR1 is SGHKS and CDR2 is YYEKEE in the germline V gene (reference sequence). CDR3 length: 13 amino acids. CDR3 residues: CASSLVGNDGYTF. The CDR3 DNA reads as TGTGCCAGCAGCTTGGTCGGGAACGACGGCTACACCTTC.

CDR3 sequence (DNA): TGCGCCAGCAGCTTGCGCGGGGAGCCGGGGGAGCTGTTTTTT. Its translation is CASSLRGEPGELFF. The V and J genes are TRBV5-1 and TRBJ2-2; D might be TRBD2 (6 bases). This CDR3 is built from 14 residues. Germline V gene sequence: CDR1 SGHRS, CDR2 YFSETQ. The V gene lost 1 base and the J gene lost 8 bases, with 12 bases spanning the gap.

This chain's CDR3 is CASSGRAQETQYF. The CDR3 DNA reads TGTGCCAGTAGTGGGCGGGCACAGGAGACCCAGTACTTC. The V and J genes are TRBV19 and TRBJ2-5, with TRBD2 as a possible D gene (5 bases). Germline assignment: CDR1 LNHDA and CDR2 SQIVND (reference sequence). The CDR3 loop spans 13 amino acids. V lost 5 bases and J 5 bases, leaving 12 bases between the germline ends. Based on the CDR3 plus reference TRBV19 and TRBJ2-5, the full variable domain is DGGITQSPKYLFRKEGQNVTLSCEQNLNHDAMYWYRQDPGQGLRLIYYSQIVNDFQKGDIAEGYSVSREKKESFPLTVTSAQKNPTAFYLCASSGRAQETQYFGPGTRLLVL.

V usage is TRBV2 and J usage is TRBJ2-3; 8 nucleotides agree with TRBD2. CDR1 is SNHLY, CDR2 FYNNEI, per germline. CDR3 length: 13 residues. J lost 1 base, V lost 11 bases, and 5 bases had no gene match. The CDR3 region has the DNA TGTGCCGGAAAGACTAGCGGCACAGATACGCAGTATTTT. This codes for CAGKTSGTDTQYF.

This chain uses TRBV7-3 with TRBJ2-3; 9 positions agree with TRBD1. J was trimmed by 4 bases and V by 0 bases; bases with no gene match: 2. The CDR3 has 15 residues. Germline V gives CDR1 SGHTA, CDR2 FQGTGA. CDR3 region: CASSLTGQGPDTQYF. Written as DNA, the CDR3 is TGTGCCAGCAGCTTAACGGGACAGGGACCAGATACGCAGTATTTT.